The sequence of this T cell receptor beta chain was determined in a study of control samples from healthy donors and cancer patients. Produced via immunoSEQ multiplex PCR; TCRdb's table is partial and in-frame only. Of some 65,000 clones listed, roughly 84% are singletons. The CDR3 contains 13 residues. V was shortened by 8 bases and J by 2 bases, with 13 bases between the two germline ends. This sequence was found in a woman aged 45-59 years with lung cancer. The rearrangement joins TRBV12-3 or TRBV12-4 to TRBJ2-7; possibly TRBD1 for D (6 bases). Specimen: PBMCs. In DNA, the CDR3 is TGTGCCAGCTCACAACAGGGCACCTACGAGCAGTACTTC. Its translation is CASSQQGTYEQYF.